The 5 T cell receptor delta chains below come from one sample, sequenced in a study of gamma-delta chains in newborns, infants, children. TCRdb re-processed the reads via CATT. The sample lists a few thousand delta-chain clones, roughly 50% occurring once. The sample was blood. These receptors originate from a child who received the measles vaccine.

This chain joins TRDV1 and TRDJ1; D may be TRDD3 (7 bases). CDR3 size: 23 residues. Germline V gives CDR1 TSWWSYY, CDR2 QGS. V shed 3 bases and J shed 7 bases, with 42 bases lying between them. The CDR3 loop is CALGDRADPWWDLGASLRSKLIF. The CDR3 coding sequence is TGTGCTCTTGGGGATCGGGCGGATCCTTGGTGGGATCTGGGGGCTTCCTTGAGAAGTAAACTCATCTTT.

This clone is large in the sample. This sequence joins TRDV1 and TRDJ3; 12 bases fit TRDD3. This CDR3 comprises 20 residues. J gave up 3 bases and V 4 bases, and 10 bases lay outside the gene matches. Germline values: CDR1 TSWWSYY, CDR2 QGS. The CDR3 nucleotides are TGTGCTCTTGGGGGTCCCATACTGGGGGATACAGGCTGGGACACCCGACAGATGTTTTTC. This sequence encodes CALGGPILGDTGWDTRQMFF.

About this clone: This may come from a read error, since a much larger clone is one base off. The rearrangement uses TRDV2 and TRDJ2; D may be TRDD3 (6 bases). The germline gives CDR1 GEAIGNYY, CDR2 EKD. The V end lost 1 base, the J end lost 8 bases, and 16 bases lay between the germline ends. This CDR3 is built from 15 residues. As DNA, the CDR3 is TGTGCCTGTGACACGGCGGGGGGACACGTGGCACAACTCTTCTTT. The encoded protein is CACDTAGGHVAQLFF.

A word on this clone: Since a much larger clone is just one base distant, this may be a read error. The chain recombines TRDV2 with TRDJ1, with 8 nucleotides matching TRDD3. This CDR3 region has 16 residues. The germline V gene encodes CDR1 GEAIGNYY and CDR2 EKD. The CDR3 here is CACDTVGDDWTGKLIF. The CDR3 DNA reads TGTGCCTGTGACACGGTGGGGGATGATTGGACCGGTAAACTCATCTTT.

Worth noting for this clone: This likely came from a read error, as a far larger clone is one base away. CDR3 region: CACDILGDTAQFFF. CDR3 nucleotides: TGTGCCTGTGACATACTGGGGGATACAGCACAATTCTTCTTT. The rearrangement joins TRDV2 to TRDJ2, with 12 bases lining up with TRDD3. CDR3 length equals 14 residues. Germline CDR1 and CDR2: GEAIGNYY and EKD.